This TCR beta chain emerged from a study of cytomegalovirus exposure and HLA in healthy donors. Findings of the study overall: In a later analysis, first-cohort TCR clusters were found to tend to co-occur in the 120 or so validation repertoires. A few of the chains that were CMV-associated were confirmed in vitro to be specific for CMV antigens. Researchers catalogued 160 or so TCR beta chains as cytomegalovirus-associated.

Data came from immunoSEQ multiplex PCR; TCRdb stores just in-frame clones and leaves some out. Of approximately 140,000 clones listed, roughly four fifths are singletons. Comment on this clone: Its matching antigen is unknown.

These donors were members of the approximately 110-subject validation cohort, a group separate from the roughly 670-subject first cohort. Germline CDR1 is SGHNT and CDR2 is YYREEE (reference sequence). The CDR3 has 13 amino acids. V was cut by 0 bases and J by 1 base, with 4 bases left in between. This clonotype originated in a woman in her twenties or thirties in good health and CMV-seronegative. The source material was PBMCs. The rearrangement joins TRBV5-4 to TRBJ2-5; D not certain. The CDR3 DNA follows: TGTGCCAGCAGCTTGGCGAGCCAAGAGACCCAGTACTTC. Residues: CASSLASQETQYF.